These T cell receptor beta chains were read from a single sample in a study of beta chain features in type 1 diabetes. Profiling relied on immunoSEQ multiplex PCR, and the TCRdb table lists in-frame clones only, not all of them. The table has roughly 260,000 clones, about 11% seen once. Sequencing input: naive CD4+ T cells from blood. These receptors were collected from a man aged 25 to 45 with type 1 diabetes. Both conserved end residues are part of each CDR3.

V	J	CDR3
TRBV6-5	TRBJ2-3	CASSLVGTDTQYF
TRBV4-3	TRBJ2-2	CASSQETGSGELFF
TRBV5-1	TRBJ1-1	CASSGTGVVTEAFF
TRBV4-1	TRBJ1-3	CASSQDPRGNTIYF
TRBV4-3	TRBJ1-4	CASSQDWQATNEKLFF
TRBV5-1	TRBJ2-5	CASSLGGLAGGDSQETQYF
TRBV30	TRBJ2-3	CAWSPNQAISSTDTQYF
TRBV5-1	TRBJ2-3	CASSLDQTDTQYF
TRBV6-7	TRBJ2-1	CASSYSILRDEQFF
TRBV11-1	TRBJ1-1	CASSVTVGGTEAFF
TRBV18	TRBJ2-3	CASFPGLSTDTQYF
TRBV5-6	TRBJ2-5	CASSLKGGETQYF
TRBV7-9	TRBJ1-3	CASSSNRVGNTIYF
TRBV19	TRBJ1-5	CASSPAGNQPQHF
TRBV7-6	TRBJ2-7	CASSLQTSGPYEQYF
TRBV5-8	TRBJ2-2	CASSFQVANTGELFF
TRBV4-3	TRBJ2-2	CASSQEGAKTGELFF
TRBV6-6	TRBJ2-7	CATSGSSYEQYF
TRBV9	TRBJ2-1	CASSLHGSNEQFF
TRBV2	TRBJ1-1	CASSEQGGGNTEAFF
TRBV2	TRBJ1-1	CASREDRDGTEAFF
TRBV29-1	TRBJ1-4	CSVNYNEKLFF
TRBV11-1	TRBJ2-7	CASSLNVGGYEQYF
TRBV7-3	TRBJ2-6	CATTPGGSGANVLTF
TRBV7-2	TRBJ1-5	CASSLKQGYQPQHF
TRBV7-9	TRBJ2-7	CASSWDSLQYF
TRBV7-9	TRBJ2-2	CASSSKRLSGELFF
TRBV6-1	TRBJ2-1	CASTSGGADNEQFF
TRBV9	TRBJ2-5	CASSGGEETQYF
TRBV7-2	TRBJ1-1	CASSPTMEGPWAEAFF
TRBV4-1	TRBJ1-5	CASSQEPRGQPQHF
TRBV25-1	TRBJ1-6	CASSEFQGQNSPLHF
TRBV5-4	TRBJ1-6	CASSSQHIRTGGSPLHF
TRBV6-1	TRBJ2-3	CASSEVKGARTDTQYF
TRBV7-2	TRBJ1-1	CASSPQGIEYTEAFF
TRBV6-1	TRBJ2-7	CATTRGAYEQYF
TRBV18	TRBJ1-5	CASSAGLSNQPQHF
TRBV7-2	TRBJ2-5	CASSFASAGAIQETQYF
TRBV6-5	TRBJ2-3	CAIGGLADTQYF
TRBV29-1	TRBJ1-5	CSVAQGSNQPQHF
TRBV9	TRBJ2-2	CASSPFQGANTGELFF
TRBV19	TRBJ2-1	CASRSTHNEQFF
TRBV9	TRBJ2-6	CASSVDGGAGANVLTF
TRBV29-1	TRBJ2-7	CSVAATGEDYEQYF
TRBV9	TRBJ2-1	CASSPSGGAVNEQFF
TRBV10-3	TRBJ2-5	CAISRGETQYF
TRBV4-3	TRBJ1-6	CASSQVVGTVQTLHF
TRBV7-8	TRBJ2-7	CASSVREGQAYEQYF
TRBV7-2	TRBJ1-6	CASSWAGTGNSPLHF
TRBV7-8	TRBJ2-3	CASSLTPNSGTPSTDTQYF
TRBV19	TRBJ1-5	CASSIRGDQPQHF
TRBV30	TRBJ1-2	CAWSVNEDTGYTF
TRBV6-5	TRBJ1-6	CASSDPGQNSPLHF
TRBV9	TRBJ1-3	CASSVQGSLGNTIYF
TRBV6-1	TRBJ1-6	CASSEVSAGDDSPLHF
TRBV6-4	TRBJ2-1	CATGGGGGGSSYNEQFF
TRBV28	TRBJ1-1	CASRQQATEAFF
TRBV5-1	TRBJ2-3	CASSPTQFRGTSTDTQYF
TRBV5-1	TRBJ2-5	CASSPGTAQETQYF
TRBV5-1	TRBJ2-5	CASSTPEGAETQYF